This T cell receptor (beta chain) was found in a study of blood T cells in healthy people across ages. Germline CDR1 SEHNR, CDR2 FQNEAQ (reference sequence). V shed 5 bases and J shed 4 bases, with 14 bases lying between them. The CDR3 is 15 amino acids. Extraction of total RNA produced a minimum of 5 micrograms from each sample. A second PCR, run for about 6 to 11 cycles, used a sample-barcoded 5' primer plus a J-beta primer mix. TCRdb reanalysed the 5' RACE reads using MiXCR and keeps one entry per CDR3 protein. The repertoire holds about 680,000 distinct CDR3 sequences, more than 40% seen once, with under 35% in the top ten.

This chain connects TRBV7-9 to TRBJ2-2; D gene unclear. The sequenced sample consisted of blood. The origin of this receptor is an older woman in good health. The CDR3 sequence: CASSRPTTTTGELFF. CDR3 DNA: TGTGCCAGCAGCCGACCCACTACTACCACCGGGGAGCTGTTTTTT.